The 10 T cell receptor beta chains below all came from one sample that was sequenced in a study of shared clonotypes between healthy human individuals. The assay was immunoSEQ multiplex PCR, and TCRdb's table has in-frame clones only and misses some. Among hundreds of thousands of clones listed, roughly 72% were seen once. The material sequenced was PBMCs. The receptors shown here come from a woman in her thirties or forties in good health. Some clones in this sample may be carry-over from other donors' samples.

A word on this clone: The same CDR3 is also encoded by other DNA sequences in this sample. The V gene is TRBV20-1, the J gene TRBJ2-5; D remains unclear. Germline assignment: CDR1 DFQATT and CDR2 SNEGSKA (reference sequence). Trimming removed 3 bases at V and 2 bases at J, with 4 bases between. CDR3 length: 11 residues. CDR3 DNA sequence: TGCAGTGCTAGCGGGCAAGAGACCCAGTACTTC. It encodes CSASGQETQYF.

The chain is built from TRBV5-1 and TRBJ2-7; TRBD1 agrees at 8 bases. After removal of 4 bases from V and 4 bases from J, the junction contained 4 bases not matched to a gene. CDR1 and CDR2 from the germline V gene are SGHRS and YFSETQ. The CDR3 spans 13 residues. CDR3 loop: CASSSRDRYEQYF. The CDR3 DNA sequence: TGCGCCAGCAGCAGCCGGGACAGGTACGAGCAGTACTTC.

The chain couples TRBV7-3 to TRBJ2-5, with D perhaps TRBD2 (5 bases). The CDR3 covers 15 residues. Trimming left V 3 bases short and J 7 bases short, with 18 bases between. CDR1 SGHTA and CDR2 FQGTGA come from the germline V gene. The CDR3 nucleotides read TGTGCCAGCAGCTTGACGGGCACGAAAGGAGGGACCCAGTACTTC. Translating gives CASSLTGTKGGTQYF.

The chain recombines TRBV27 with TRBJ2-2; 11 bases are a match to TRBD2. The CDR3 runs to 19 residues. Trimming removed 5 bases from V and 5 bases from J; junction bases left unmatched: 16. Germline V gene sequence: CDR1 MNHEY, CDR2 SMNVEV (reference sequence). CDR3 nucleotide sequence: TGTGCCAGCAGTCCCTTTAGTAGCGGGAGGGCCCTTCGAACCGGGGAGCTGTTTTTT. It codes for CASSPFSSGRALRTGELFF.

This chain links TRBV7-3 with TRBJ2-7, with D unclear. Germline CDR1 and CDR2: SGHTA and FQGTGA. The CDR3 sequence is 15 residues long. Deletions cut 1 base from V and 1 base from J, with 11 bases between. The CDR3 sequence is CASSLRAARSYEQYF. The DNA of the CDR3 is TGTGCCAGCAGCTTAAGGGCGGCCAGATCCTACGAGCAGTACTTC.

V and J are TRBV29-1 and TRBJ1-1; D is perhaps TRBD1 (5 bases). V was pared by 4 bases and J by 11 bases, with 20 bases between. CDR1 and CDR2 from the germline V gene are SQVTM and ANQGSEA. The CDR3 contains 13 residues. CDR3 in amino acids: CSVARDRDFAAFF. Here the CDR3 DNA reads TGCAGCGTTGCCCGGGACCGCGATTTTGCGGCTTTCTTT.

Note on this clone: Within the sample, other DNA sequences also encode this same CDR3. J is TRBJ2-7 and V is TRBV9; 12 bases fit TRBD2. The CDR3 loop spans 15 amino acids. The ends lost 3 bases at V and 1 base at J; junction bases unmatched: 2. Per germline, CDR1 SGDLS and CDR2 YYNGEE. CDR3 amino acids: CASSAGLAGSYEQYF. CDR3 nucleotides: TGTGCCAGCAGCGCCGGACTAGCGGGATCCTACGAGCAGTACTTC.

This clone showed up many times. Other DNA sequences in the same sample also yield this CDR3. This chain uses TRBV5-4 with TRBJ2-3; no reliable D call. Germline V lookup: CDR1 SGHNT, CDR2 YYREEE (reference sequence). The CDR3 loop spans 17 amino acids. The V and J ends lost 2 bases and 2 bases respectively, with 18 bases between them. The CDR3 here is CASSLSGSSSHTDTQYF. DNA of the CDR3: TGTGCCAGCAGCTTAAGTGGGTCTAGTTCTCACACAGATACGCAGTATTTT.

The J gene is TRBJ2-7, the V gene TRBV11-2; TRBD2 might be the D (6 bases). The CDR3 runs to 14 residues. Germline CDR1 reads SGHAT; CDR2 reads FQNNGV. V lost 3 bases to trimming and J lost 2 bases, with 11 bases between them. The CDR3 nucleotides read TGTGCCAGCAGCTTGAGCGGGCCACCCTACGAGCAGTACTTC. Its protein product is CASSLSGPPYEQYF.

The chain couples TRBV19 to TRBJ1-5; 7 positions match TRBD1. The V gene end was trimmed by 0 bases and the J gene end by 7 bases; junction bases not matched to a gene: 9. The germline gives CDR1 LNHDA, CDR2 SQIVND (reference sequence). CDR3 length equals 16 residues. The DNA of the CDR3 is TGTGCCAGTAGTATAGAGGGGACAGCCCCGTGGCAGCCCCAGCATTTT. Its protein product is CASSIEGTAPWQPQHF.